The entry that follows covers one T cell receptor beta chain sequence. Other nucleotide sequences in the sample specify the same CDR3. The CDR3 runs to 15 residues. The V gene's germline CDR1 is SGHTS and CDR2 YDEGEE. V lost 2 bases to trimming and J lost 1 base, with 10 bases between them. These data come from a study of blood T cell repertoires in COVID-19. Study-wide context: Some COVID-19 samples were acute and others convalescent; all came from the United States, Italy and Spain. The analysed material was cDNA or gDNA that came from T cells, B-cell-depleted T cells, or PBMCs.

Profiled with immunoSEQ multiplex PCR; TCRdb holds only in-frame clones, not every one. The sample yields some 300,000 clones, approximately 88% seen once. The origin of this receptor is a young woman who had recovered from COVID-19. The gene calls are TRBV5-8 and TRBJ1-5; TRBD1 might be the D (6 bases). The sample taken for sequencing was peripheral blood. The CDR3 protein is CASSLQGFSNQPQHF. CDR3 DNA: TGTGCCAGCAGCTTACAGGGCTTCAGCAATCAGCCCCAGCATTTT.